This TCR beta chain was observed in a study of blood T cell repertoires in COVID-19. Study-wide background: Donors in the United States, Italy and Spain gave samples during acute or convalescent COVID-19. T cells, B-cell-depleted T cells, or PBMCs provided the cDNA or gDNA that served as material.

The CDR3 extends over 13 amino acids. Germline V gene data show CDR1 as LGHDT and CDR2 as YNNKEL (reference sequence). V was pared by 3 bases and J by 8 bases, with 6 bases of the junction left unmatched. Per the authors' pipeline: Reference gene primer amplification yielded estimated nucleated cell counts. Here immunoSEQ multiplex PCR was the method, and the copy in TCRdb shows in-frame clones only, minus some. V and J calls and clone size are those listed in that table; D and trimming were worked out from the DNA. The sample carries some 1,400 clones, approximately 94% recorded once. The sequenced material came from peripheral blood. The rearrangement links TRBV3-1 (or the pseudogene TRBV3-2) to TRBJ2-5; the match to TRBD2 covers 7 bases. This sequence was found in a human donor in a cohort sampled during active COVID-19. CDR3 region: CASSQLGGDTQYF. For the CDR3, the DNA is TGTGCCAGCAGCCAGCTTGGGGGGGACACCCAGTACTTC.